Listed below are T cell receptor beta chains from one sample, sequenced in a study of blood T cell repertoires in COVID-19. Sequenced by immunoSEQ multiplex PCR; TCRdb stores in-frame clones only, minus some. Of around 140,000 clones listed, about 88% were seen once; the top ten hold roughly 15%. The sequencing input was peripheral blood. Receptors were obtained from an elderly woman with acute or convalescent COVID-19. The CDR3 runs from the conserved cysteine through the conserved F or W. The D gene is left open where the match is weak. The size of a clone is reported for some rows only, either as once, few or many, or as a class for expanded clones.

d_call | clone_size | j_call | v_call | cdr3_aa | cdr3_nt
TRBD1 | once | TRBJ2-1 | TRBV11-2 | CASSLGGQGVDEQFF | TGTGCCAGCAGCTTAGGGGGACAGGGGGTAGATGAGCAGTTCTTC
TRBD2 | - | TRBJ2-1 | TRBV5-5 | CASSAGLAGENEQFF | TGTGCCAGCAGCGCGGGACTAGCGGGAGAGAATGAGCAGTTCTTC
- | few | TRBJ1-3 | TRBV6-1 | CASSEEGLVGTLRF | TGTGCCAGCAGTGAAGAAGGGTTGGTGGGGACACTTAGATTT
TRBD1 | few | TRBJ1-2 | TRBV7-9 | CASSPRDSYGYTF | TGTGCCAGCAGCCCCCGGGACAGCTATGGCTACACCTTC
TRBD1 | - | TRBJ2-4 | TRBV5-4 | CASSPDRGDIQYF | TGTGCCAGCAGCCCCGACAGGGGTGACATTCAGTACTTC
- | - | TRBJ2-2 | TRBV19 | CASSSQGGELFF | TGTGCCAGTAGCTCACAGGGCGGGGAGCTGTTTTTT
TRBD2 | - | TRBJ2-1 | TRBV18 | CASSPSGGGYNEQFF | TGTGCCAGCTCACCATCGGGAGGGGGTTACAATGAGCAGTTCTTC
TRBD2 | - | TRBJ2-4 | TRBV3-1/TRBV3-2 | CASSQIRGGLAKNIQYF | TGTGCCAGCAGCCAAATTCGGGGGGGCCTAGCCAAAAACATTCAGTACTTC
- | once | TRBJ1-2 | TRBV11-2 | CASSPPGYGYTF | TGTGCCAGCAGCCCCCCCGGGTATGGCTACACCTTC
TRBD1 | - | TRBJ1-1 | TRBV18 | CASSPRQGTEAFF | TGTGCCAGCTCACCGAGACAGGGCACTGAAGCTTTCTTT
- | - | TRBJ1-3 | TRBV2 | CASSRGDTIYF | TGTGCCAGCAGCAGGGGAGACACCATATATTTT
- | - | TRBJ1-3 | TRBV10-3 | CAIRGQLESGNTIYF | TGTGCCATCAGGGGGCAGTTAGAGTCTGGAAACACCATATATTTT
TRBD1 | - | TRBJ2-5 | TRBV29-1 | CSVERGQGQETQYF | TGCAGCGTTGAGAGGGGACAGGGGCAAGAGACCCAGTACTTC
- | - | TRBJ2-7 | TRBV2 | CASFGSSLSYEQYF | TGTGCCTCCTTCGGGTCAAGCCTCTCCTACGAGCAGTACTTC
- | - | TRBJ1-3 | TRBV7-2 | CASSSQGGQRGNTIYF | TGTGCCAGCAGCTCCCAAGGGGGACAAAGGGGAAACACCATATATTTT
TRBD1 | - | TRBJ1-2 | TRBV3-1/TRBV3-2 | CASSQITGGPPGYGYTF | TGTGCCAGCAGCCAAATTACAGGGGGCCCGCCCGGCTATGGCTACACCTTC
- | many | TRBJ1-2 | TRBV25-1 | CASSESLATYGYTF | TGTGCCAGCAGTGAATCTTTGGCAACCTATGGCTACACCTTC
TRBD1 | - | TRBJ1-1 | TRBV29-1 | CSVAPLQGAEAFF | TGCAGCGTTGCCCCTTTACAGGGGGCTGAAGCTTTCTTT
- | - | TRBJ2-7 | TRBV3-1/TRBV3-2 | CASSAGAGAYF | TGTGCCAGCAGCGCAGGGGCCGGTGCGTACTTC
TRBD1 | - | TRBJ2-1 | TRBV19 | CASSPETGFYNEQFF | TGTGCCAGTAGTCCAGAGACAGGGTTCTACAATGAGCAGTTCTTC
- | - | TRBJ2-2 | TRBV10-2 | CASSERDTGELFF | TGCGCCAGCAGTGAGCGGGACACCGGGGAGCTGTTTTTT
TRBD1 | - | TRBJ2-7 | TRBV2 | CASRRTGSSYEQYF | TGTGCCAGCAGAAGGACAGGAAGCTCCTACGAGCAGTACTTC
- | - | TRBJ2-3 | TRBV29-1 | CSAYSTDTQYF | TGCAGCGCATATAGCACAGATACGCAGTATTTT
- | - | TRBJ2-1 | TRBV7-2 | CASSFHNREIYNEQFF | TGTGCCAGCAGCTTCCATAACAGGGAGATTTACAATGAGCAGTTCTTC
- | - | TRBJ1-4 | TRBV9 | CASSSRTEVDEKLFF | TGTGCCAGCAGCTCACGGACAGAAGTGGATGAAAAACTGTTTTTT
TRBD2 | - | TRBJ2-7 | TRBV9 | CASSVDPAGNEQYF | TGTGCCAGCAGCGTAGATCCAGCGGGAAACGAGCAGTACTTC
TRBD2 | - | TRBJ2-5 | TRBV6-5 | CASTLAGRLETQYF | TGTGCCAGCACTCTAGCGGGGAGGTTGGAGACCCAGTACTTC
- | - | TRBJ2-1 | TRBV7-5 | CVRSLAPSSGSHNEQFF | TGTGTCAGAAGCTTAGCCCCTTCTAGCGGGAGCCACAATGAGCAGTTCTTC
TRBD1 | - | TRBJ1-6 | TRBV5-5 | CASSLDRFNSPLHF | TGTGCCAGCAGCCTGGACAGGTTTAATTCACCCCTCCACTTT
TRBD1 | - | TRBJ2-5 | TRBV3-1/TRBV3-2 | CASSQETGTGAETQYF | TGTGCCAGCAGCCAAGAAACCGGGACAGGGGCAGAGACCCAGTACTTC
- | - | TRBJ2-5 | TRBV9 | CASSLATRETQYF | TGTGCCAGCTCTTTAGCGACTAGGGAGACCCAGTACTTC
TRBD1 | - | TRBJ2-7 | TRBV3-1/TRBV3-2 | CASSHRDRAYEQYF | TGTGCCAGCAGCCACCGGGACAGGGCCTACGAGCAGTACTTC
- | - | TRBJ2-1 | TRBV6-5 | CASSSEGETFF | TGTGCCAGCAGTTCAGAAGGGGAAACGTTCTTC
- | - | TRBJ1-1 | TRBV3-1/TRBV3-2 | CASSQDRGRMVTEAFF | TGTGCCAGCAGCCAAGATCGAGGGCGGATGGTCACTGAAGCTTTCTTT
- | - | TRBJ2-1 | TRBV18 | CASSPEGNRARYNEQFF | TGTGCCAGCTCACCAGAGGGCAATAGGGCCCGCTACAATGAGCAGTTCTTC